This TCR beta chain derives from a study of T cell responses to AZD1222 COVID-19 vaccine. Study-wide results and limits: It was only after the peak T cell response that any repertoires were sampled.

Method: immunoSEQ multiplex PCR; TCRdb's copy keeps in-frame clones and lacks some. The table shows some 120,000 clones, with roughly 89% occurring only once. Regarding this clone: Its antigen is as yet unknown.

The ends were cut back, 8 bases at V and 1 base at J, with 9 bases in the middle. This CDR3 is built from 13 residues. Source: peripheral blood, taken on day 0 of MenACWY control vaccination. The TCR was taken from an adult in good health. V is TRBV12-3 or TRBV12-4 and J is TRBJ1-3; tentatively, D is TRBD1 (6 bases). The CDR3 bases are TGTGCCAGCGGCAGGGGTTCTGGAAACACCATATATTTT. Its translation is CASGRGSGNTIYF.